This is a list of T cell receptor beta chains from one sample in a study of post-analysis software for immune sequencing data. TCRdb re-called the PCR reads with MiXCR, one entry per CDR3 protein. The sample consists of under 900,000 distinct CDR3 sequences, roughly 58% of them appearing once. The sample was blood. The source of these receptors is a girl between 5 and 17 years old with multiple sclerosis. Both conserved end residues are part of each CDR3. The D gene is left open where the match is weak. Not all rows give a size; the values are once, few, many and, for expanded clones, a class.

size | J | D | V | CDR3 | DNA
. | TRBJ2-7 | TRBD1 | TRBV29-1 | CSVEAETGGASYEQYF | TGCAGCGTTGAAGCGGAAACAGGGGGCGCATCCTACGAGCAGTACTTC
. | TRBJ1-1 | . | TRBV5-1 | CASSLLGVGETEAFF | TGCGCCAGCAGCTTGCTTGGAGTCGGCGAGACTGAAGCTTTCTTT
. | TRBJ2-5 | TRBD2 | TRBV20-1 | CSARDPTSGGETQYF | TGCAGTGCTAGAGATCCTACTAGCGGGGGGGAGACCCAGTACTTC
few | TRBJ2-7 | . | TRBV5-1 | CASSSTGTTAYEQYF | TGCGCCAGCAGCTCCACCGGGACAACGGCCTACGAGCAGTACTTC
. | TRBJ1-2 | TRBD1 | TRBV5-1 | CASRGQDNYGYTF | TGCGCCAGCAGGGGACAGGATAACTATGGCTACACCTTC
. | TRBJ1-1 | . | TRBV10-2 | CASEQTGEAFF | TGCGCCAGCGAACAAACAGGGGAAGCTTTCTTT
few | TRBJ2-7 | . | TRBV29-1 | CSVGGGLNEQYF | TGCAGCGTTGGAGGGGGACTGAACGAGCAGTACTTC
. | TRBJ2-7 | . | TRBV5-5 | CASSFIGMAYEQYF | TGTGCCAGCAGCTTCATTGGTATGGCCTACGAGCAGTACTTC
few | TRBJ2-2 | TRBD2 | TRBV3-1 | CASSGLAGVTGELFF | TGTGCCAGCAGCGGACTAGCGGGAGTCACCGGGGAGCTGTTTTTT
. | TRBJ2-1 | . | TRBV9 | CTSSPGHNEQFF | TGTACCAGCAGCCCAGGCCACAATGAGCAGTTCTTC
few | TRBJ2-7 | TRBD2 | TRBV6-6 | CASSPSRGGGTYEQYF | TGTGCCAGCAGTCCATCTAGGGGCGGGGGGACCTACGAGCAGTACTTC
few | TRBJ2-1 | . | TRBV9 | CASSPRGDRYNEQFF | TGTGCCAGCAGCCCGAGAGGGGATCGCTACAATGAGCAGTTCTTC
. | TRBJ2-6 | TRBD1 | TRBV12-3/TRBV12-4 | CASSSSGQGANVLTF | TGTGCCAGCAGCTCCTCGGGACAGGGGGCCAACGTCCTGACTTTC
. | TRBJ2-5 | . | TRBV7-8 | CASSLVGSEGTQYF | TGTGCCAGCAGCTTAGTTGGTAGCGAGGGGACCCAGTACTTC
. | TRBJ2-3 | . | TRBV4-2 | CASSQSGDTQYF | TGTGCCAGCAGCCAGAGCGGAGATACGCAGTATTTT
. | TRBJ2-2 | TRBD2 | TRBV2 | CASESGLAGGSNTGELFF | TGTGCCAGCGAATCGGGACTAGCGGGAGGATCGAACACCGGGGAGCTGTTTTTT
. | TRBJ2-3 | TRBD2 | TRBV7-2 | CASSLLGAGDTDTQYF | TGTGCCAGCAGCCTCCTTGGAGCGGGGGACACAGATACGCAGTATTTT
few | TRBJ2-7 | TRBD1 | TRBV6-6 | CASRQGLYEQYF | TGTGCCAGCAGACAGGGGCTCTACGAGCAGTACTTC
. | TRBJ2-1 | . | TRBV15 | CATSRGNLGAARYNEQFF | TGTGCCACCAGCAGAGGTAACTTGGGTGCGGCTCGGTACAATGAGCAGTTCTTC
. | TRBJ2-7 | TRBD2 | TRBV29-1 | CSVGVGAGGNEQYF | TGCAGCGTTGGGGTCGGAGCGGGAGGCAACGAGCAGTACTTC
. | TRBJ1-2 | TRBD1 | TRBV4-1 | CASSQVGRGLGYGYTF | TGCGCCAGCAGCCAAGTAGGAAGGGGGCTAGGCTATGGCTACACCTTC
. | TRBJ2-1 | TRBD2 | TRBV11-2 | CASSLVRTSGGHSLSYNEQFF | TGTGCCAGCAGCTTAGTCCGGACTAGCGGGGGTCACAGCCTCTCCTACAATGAGCAGTTCTTC
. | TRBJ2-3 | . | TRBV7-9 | CASSSRAVIGSTDTQYF | TGTGCCAGCAGCTCCAGAGCAGTTATAGGGAGTACAGATACGCAGTATTTT
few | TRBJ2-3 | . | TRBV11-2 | CASTSQADTQYF | TGTGCCAGCACCTCTCAGGCAGATACGCAGTATTTT
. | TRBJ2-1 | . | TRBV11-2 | CASSPPGRDDEQFF | TGTGCCAGCAGCCCCCCCGGGAGAGACGATGAGCAGTTCTTC
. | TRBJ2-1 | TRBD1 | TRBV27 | CASSSSGQGLDEQFF | TGTGCCAGCAGTTCCTCGGGACAGGGGTTGGATGAGCAGTTCTTC
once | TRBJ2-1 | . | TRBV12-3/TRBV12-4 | CASSLAQGILNEQFF | TGTGCCAGCAGTTTAGCGCAGGGTATCTTGAATGAGCAGTTCTTC
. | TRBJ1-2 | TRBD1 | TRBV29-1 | CSVRQGEASGYTF | TGCAGCGTAAGACAGGGGGAGGCGAGTGGCTACACCTTC
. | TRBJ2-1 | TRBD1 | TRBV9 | CASSEQWQGAGNEQFF | TGTGCCAGCAGCGAACAGTGGCAGGGGGCTGGGAATGAGCAGTTCTTC
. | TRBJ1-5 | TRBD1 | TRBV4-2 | CASSQVTGGNQPQHF | TGTGCCAGCAGCCAAGTAACAGGGGGCAATCAGCCCCAGCATTTT
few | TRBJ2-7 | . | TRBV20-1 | CSARAGGSPLQQYF | TGCAGTGCTAGAGCGGGCGGTAGCCCCCTACAGCAGTACTTC
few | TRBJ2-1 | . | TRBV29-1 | CSVEVRPETNEQFF | TGCAGCGTTGAAGTGCGTCCCGAGACCAATGAGCAGTTCTTC
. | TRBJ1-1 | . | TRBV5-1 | CASSLMWDTEAFF | TGCGCCAGCAGCCTTATGTGGGACACTGAAGCTTTCTTT
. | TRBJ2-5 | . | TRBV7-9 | CASSRASGEQYF | TGTGCCAGCAGCCGCGCCTCAGGGGAGCAGTACTTC
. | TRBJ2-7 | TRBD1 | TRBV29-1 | CSVDVGTGGYEQYF | TGCAGCGTCGACGTGGGGACAGGGGGCTACGAGCAGTACTTC
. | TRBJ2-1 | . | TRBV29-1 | CSVQRASANNEQFF | TGCAGCGTTCAGCGCGCTAGCGCCAACAATGAGCAGTTCTTC
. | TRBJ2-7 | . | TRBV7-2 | CASSLLPRAVVSYEQYF | TGTGCCAGCAGCCTCCTTCCGCGGGCGGTCGTTTCCTACGAGCAGTACTTC
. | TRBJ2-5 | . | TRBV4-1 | CASSQELVGASNEQYF | TGCGCCAGCAGCCAAGAACTGGTGGGGGCTTCCAATGAGCAGTACTTC
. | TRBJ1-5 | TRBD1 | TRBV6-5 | CASSDRAGNQPQHF | TGTGCCAGCTCGGACAGGGCTGGTAATCAGCCCCAGCATTTT
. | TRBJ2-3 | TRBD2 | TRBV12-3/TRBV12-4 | CASSFQRTSGFSSTDAQYF | TGTGCCAGCAGTTTTCAACGAACTAGCGGGTTTTCTAGCACAGATGCGCAGTATTTT
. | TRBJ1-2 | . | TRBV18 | CASSPLPGPNYGYTF | TGTGCCAGCTCACCCCTACCGGGACCCAACTATGGCTACACCTTC
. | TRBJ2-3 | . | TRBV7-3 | CASSLNGGGPTQYF | TGTGCCAGCAGCTTAAACGGGGGTGGCCCGACGCAGTATTTT
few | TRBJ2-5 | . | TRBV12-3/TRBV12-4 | CASSLFVRETQYF | TGTGCCAGCAGTTTATTCGTTCGAGAGACCCAGTACTTC
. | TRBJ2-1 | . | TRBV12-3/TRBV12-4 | CASNFVANNEQFF | TGTGCCAGCAATTTCGTTGCCAACAATGAGCAGTTCTTC
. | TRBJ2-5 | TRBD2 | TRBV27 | CASSSGLADSPQETQYF | TGTGCCAGCAGTTCTGGACTAGCGGACTCCCCCCAAGAGACCCAGTACTTC
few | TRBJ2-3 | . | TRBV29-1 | CSVVRTSSTDTQYF | TGCAGCGTTGTACGGACCTCTAGCACAGATACGCAGTATTTT
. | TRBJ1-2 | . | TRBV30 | CAWIQANYGYTF | TGTGCCTGGATCCAAGCAAACTATGGCTACACCTTC
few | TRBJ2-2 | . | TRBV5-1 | CASSLALGGELFF | TGCGCCAGCAGCTTGGCGCTCGGCGGGGAGCTGTTTTTT
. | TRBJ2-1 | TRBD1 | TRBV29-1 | CSVEGGTGYNEQFF | TGCAGCGTTGAAGGGGGGACAGGGTACAATGAGCAGTTCTTC
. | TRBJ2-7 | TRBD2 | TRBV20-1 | CSALRSGRGEQYF | TGCAGTGCCCTCCGTAGCGGGAGGGGCGAGCAGTACTTC
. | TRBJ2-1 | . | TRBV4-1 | CASSQVLVRGIKSYNEQFF | TGCGCCAGCAGCCAAGTTTTGGTAAGGGGGATAAAATCCTACAATGAGCAGTTCTTC
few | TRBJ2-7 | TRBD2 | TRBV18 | CASSPTSGGSYEQYF | TGTGCCAGCTCACCAACTAGCGGGGGGAGCTACGAGCAGTACTTC
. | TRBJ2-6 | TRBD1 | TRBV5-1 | CASSSGQPGSGANVLTF | TGCGCCAGCAGCTCGGGACAGCCCGGCTCTGGGGCCAACGTCCTGACTTTC